A single sample gave rise to the 31 T cell receptor beta chains below, sequenced in a study of T cell repertoires in aging, cancer and after chemotherapy. Peripheral blood genomic DNA, not sorted cells or RNA, was the template. Multiplex touch-down PCR with TRB-A/B primers amplified rearranged V-D-J TRB sequences. TCRdb analysed the multiplex PCR reads with MiXCR anew, one entry per CDR3 protein. The data show about 17,000 distinct CDR3 sequences, with roughly 53% seen just once and 10% held by the top ten. Material for sequencing was blood. The receptor set was obtained from a human donor in good health.

This chain joins TRBV12-3 or TRBV12-4 and TRBJ1-3, with 8 nucleotides matching TRBD1. The CDR3 length is 15 residues. V trimming: 5 bases; J trimming: 5 bases; junction bases outside the gene matches: 8. Here the CDR3 reads CASSEGQVVRNTIYF. CDR3 nucleotide sequence: TGTGCCAGCAGTGAGGGACAGGTGGTCCGAAACACCATATATTTT.

The chain employs TRBV27 and TRBJ2-6, with D perhaps matching TRBD2 (5 bases). This CDR3 region has 15 residues. Per the germline V gene, CDR1 is MNHEY and CDR2 is SMNVEV (reference sequence). With 2 bases removed from V and 2 bases from J, the gap between germline ends came to 7 bases. DNA of the CDR3: TGTGCCAGCAGTTTAGAGGGCACTGGGGCCAACGTCCTGACTTTC. Amino acid sequence: CASSLEGTGANVLTF.

The V gene is TRBV6-1, the J gene TRBJ2-6; 7 nucleotides agree with TRBD1. CDR1 is MNHNS and CDR2 is SASEGT in the germline V gene. With 6 bases clipped from V and 4 bases from J, the junction kept 12 bases outside the gene matches. This CDR3 comprises 17 residues. CDR3 protein: CASSLETGISGANVLTF. CDR3 bases: TGTGCCAGCAGCCTCGAGACAGGGATCTCCGGGGCCAACGTCCTGACTTTC.

V usage is TRBV6-4 and J usage is TRBJ2-2; D ambiguous. Germline-derived CDR1 and CDR2 are MRHNA and SNTAGT. This CDR3 region has 13 residues. Trimming took off 2 bases at V and 0 bases at J, with 1 base between the two ends. DNA of the CDR3: TGTGCCAGCAGTGACACGAACACCGGGGAGCTGTTTTTT. Translating it yields CASSDTNTGELFF.

This rearrangement joins TRBV29-1 to TRBJ2-7, with 9 bases matching TRBD1. CDR3 length equals 13 residues. Germline CDR1 is SQVTM and CDR2 is ANQGSEA. The V and J ends lost 5 bases and 1 base, in that order; junction bases with no gene match: 3. This CDR3 is CSVSDRGSYEQYF. The CDR3 coding sequence is TGCAGCGTTTCCGACAGGGGGTCCTACGAGCAGTACTTC.

The chain uses TRBV29-1 and TRBJ2-7, with TRBD1 identical over 7 bases. CDR1 and CDR2 (germline): SQVTM, ANQGSEA. Trimming cost V 6 bases and J 7 bases; bases outside gene matches: 9. CDR3 length: 12 amino acids. The CDR3 sequence: CSVDTGAGEQYF. The CDR3 bases are TGCAGCGTAGATACAGGGGCAGGGGAGCAGTACTTC.

The rearrangement links TRBV6-1 to TRBJ2-7; TRBD2 matches at 8 bases. J gave up 5 bases and V 4 bases, and 10 bases lay outside the gene matches. The CDR3 sequence is 15 residues long. Germline lookup yields CDR1 MNHNS and CDR2 SASEGT. CDR3 amino acids: CASSASGLGRHEQYF. DNA of the CDR3: TGTGCCAGCAGTGCCTCGGGACTAGGACGCCACGAGCAGTACTTC.

In this sample, this clonotype is medium-sized. This sequence joins TRBV29-1 and TRBJ2-5, with D possibly being TRBD1 (6 bases). Germline V gene sequence: CDR1 SQVTM, CDR2 ANQGSEA. The CDR3 runs to 11 residues. The V end was cut by 5 bases, the J end by 4 bases, with 8 bases between. CDR3 sequence: CSVQGRETQYF. In DNA form, the CDR3 reads TGCAGCGTTCAGGGGAGAGAGACCCAGTACTTC.

This clonotype was observed a few times. The junction does not match germline at one end; this may be a read error. The rearrangement uses TRBV12-3 or TRBV12-4 and TRBJ2-5, with TRBD2 matching 11 bases. The CDR3 has 12 residues. CDR3 loop: CASSQTSGISCF. CDR3 coding DNA: TGTGCCAGCAGTCAGACTAGCGGGATAAGTTGCTTC.

The genes are TRBV30 and TRBJ2-3, with D perhaps matching TRBD1 (6 bases). Germline V CDR1 and CDR2: GTSNPN, SVGIG (reference sequence). The CDR3 extends over 14 amino acids. V was pared by 8 bases and J by 3 bases, with 18 bases between. CDR3: CASRPWTDTDTQYF. The CDR3 DNA is TGTGCCAGCCGGCCGTGGACAGATACAGATACGCAGTATTTT.

This clonotype was seen a handful of times. This chain uses TRBV19 with TRBJ1-1, with 8 bases fitting TRBD1. Germline CDR1 LNHDA, CDR2 SQIVND (reference sequence). The CDR3 runs 15 residues. The ends lost 7 bases at V and 0 bases at J; junction bases unmatched: 7. In nucleotides, the CDR3 is TGTGCCAGTACGGTCAGGGGGCTTATGAACACTGAAGCTTTCTTT. Protein product: CASTVRGLMNTEAFF. The complete variable domain, with remaining parts taken from reference TRBV19 and TRBJ1-1, reads DGGITQSPKYLFRKEGQNVTLSCEQNLNHDAMYWYRQDPGQGLRLIYYSQIVNDFQKGDIAEGYSVSREKKESFPLTVTSAQKNPTAFYLCASTVRGLMNTEAFFGQGTRLTVV.

V and J are TRBV15 and TRBJ2-3; TRBD2 matches at 10 bases. Per the germline V gene, CDR1 is LNHNV and CDR2 is YYDKDF (reference sequence). Germline trimming cut 0 bases from V and 2 bases from J; bases unmatched to any gene: 5. The CDR3 consists of 17 residues. CDR3 nucleotide sequence: TGTGCCACCAGCAGAGAGGCCGGGACTAGCGCCACAGATACGCAGTATTTT. The encoded protein is CATSREAGTSATDTQYF.

This clonotype has only one observation. This chain links TRBV6-4 with TRBJ2-1; 9 bases match TRBD2. This CDR3 is 15 amino acids long. With V trimmed by 2 bases and J by 7 bases, 6 bases remained unmatched. In germline, CDR1 is MRHNA, CDR2 SNTAGT. The CDR3 here is CASSDGAGGVNEQFF. As DNA, the CDR3 is TGTGCCAGCAGTGACGGGGCGGGAGGGGTAAATGAGCAGTTCTTC.

This clonotype has only a few counts. This chain uses TRBV6-5 with TRBJ2-1; 8 bases agree with TRBD2. V dropped 5 bases and J dropped 7; count of bases not matched to a gene: 13. Per the germline V gene, CDR1 is MNHEY and CDR2 is SVGAGI. The CDR3 spans 16 residues. The CDR3 bases are TGTGCCAGCAGTACCCAGGGAAGCGGGAGTGGGAATGAGCAGTTCTTC. Amino acids: CASSTQGSGSGNEQFF.

The CDR3 DNA is TGTGCCTGGACCTCTAAGCCGAGCTCCTACGAGCAGTACTTC. Translated, it gives CAWTSKPSSYEQYF. The rearrangement links TRBV30 to TRBJ2-7, with D uncertain. V was trimmed by 4 bases and J by 0 bases, leaving 13 bases between them. CDR3 length: 14 residues. Germline V lookup: CDR1 GTSNPN, CDR2 SVGIG (reference sequence).

The chain couples TRBV15 to TRBJ1-4; 10 bases agree with TRBD1. The germline CDR1 and CDR2 sequences are LNHNV and YYDKDF (reference sequence). CDR3 length: 17 amino acids. The V gene end was trimmed by 0 bases and the J gene end by 5 bases; junction bases not matched to a gene: 6. The chain's CDR3 is CATSRDSQGQGNEKLFF. The DNA of the CDR3 is TGTGCCACCAGCAGAGATTCCCAGGGACAGGGGAATGAAAAACTGTTTTTT.

CDR3 bases: TGTGCCAGCAGTTACTCGACATTGTCGTGGCGCTCTGGGGCCAACGTCCTGACTTTC. It specifies CASSYSTLSWRSGANVLTF. J is TRBJ2-6 and V is TRBV6-6; unclear D gene. The germline V and J ends were trimmed by 0 bases and 0 bases, with 15 bases remaining between them. This CDR3 is 19 amino acids long. The V gene's germline CDR1 is MNHNY and CDR2 SVGAGI (reference sequence).

By sample fraction, this clonotype is medium-sized. This chain joins TRBV29-1 and TRBJ2-1, with 14 bases aligning to TRBD2. The CDR3 totals 14 residues. Trimming at V came to 5 bases and at J to 5 bases, leaving 2 bases not matched to a gene. Germline V lookup: CDR1 SQVTM, CDR2 ANQGSEA. The CDR3 sequence is CSVMTSGRDNEQFF. In DNA form, the CDR3 reads TGCAGCGTTATGACTAGCGGGAGGGACAATGAGCAGTTCTTC.

V usage is TRBV7-2 and J usage is TRBJ2-7; D unclear. Trimming pared 0 bases from V and 2 bases from J, leaving 2 bases between. The CDR3 extends over 12 amino acids. The germline gives CDR1 SGHTA, CDR2 FQGNSA. CDR3 residues: CASSLAPYEQYF. Here the CDR3 DNA reads TGTGCCAGCAGCTTAGCCCCCTACGAGCAGTACTTC.

The rearrangement joins TRBV29-1 to TRBJ1-1; the D gene is possibly TRBD1 (6 bases). In germline, CDR1 is SQVTM, CDR2 ANQGSEA. The germline V and J ends were trimmed by 0 bases and 7 bases, with 21 bases remaining between them. This CDR3 is built from 16 residues. DNA for the CDR3: TGCAGCGTTGAAGATAGTGGGGGCGGGGTGAGGCATGAAGCTTTCTTT. Translated: CSVEDSGGGVRHEAFF.

This clonotype was seen a handful of times. The chain recombines TRBV29-1 with TRBJ2-7; D may match TRBD1 or TRBD2 (6 bases each). V was cut by 6 bases and J by 2 bases, with 20 bases left in between. From germline, CDR1 is SQVTM and CDR2 ANQGSEA. The CDR3 has 15 amino acids. In DNA form, the CDR3 reads TGCAGCGTGGAGGGGGTCGCGGGATCGGCCTACGAGCAGTACTTC. Residues: CSVEGVAGSAYEQYF.

This chain joins TRBV27 and TRBJ2-1; D is possibly TRBD1 (6 bases). Germline assignment: CDR1 MNHEY and CDR2 SMNVEV (reference sequence). The CDR3 loop spans 14 amino acids. Trimming cost V 5 bases and J 4 bases, with 12 bases left between them. The CDR3 region has the DNA TGTGCCAGCAGTCCCCTCGACAGGTACAATGAGCAGTTCTTC. This sequence encodes CASSPLDRYNEQFF.

The rearrangement joins TRBV18 to TRBJ2-7; D is unresolved. The germline CDR1 and CDR2 sequences are KGHSH and LQKENI. Trimming took off 2 bases at V and 3 bases at J, with 11 bases between the two ends. The CDR3 length is 14 residues. This CDR3 is CASSPEVEGYEQYF. In DNA form, the CDR3 reads TGTGCCAGCTCACCAGAGGTAGAAGGCTACGAGCAGTACTTC.

The rearrangement joins TRBV5-6 to TRBJ2-1; D gene unclear. This CDR3 spans 12 amino acids. V was trimmed by 0 bases and J by 9 bases, leaving 7 bases between them. Germline CDR1 reads SGHDT; CDR2 reads YYEEEE. The CDR3 loop is CASSLVGFEQFF. The CDR3 nucleotides are TGTGCCAGCAGCTTGGTAGGTTTTGAGCAGTTCTTC.

The chain combines TRBV6-2 or TRBV6-3 with TRBJ2-7; either TRBD1 or TRBD2 may supply D (6 bases each). This CDR3 has 14 amino acids. Germline assignment: CDR1 MNHEY and CDR2 SVGEGT. V was shortened by 4 bases and J by 3 bases, with 13 bases between the two germline ends. The CDR3 is CASSSYGGNYEQYF. CDR3 coding DNA: TGTGCCAGCAGTTCCTACGGGGGCAACTACGAGCAGTACTTC.

This rearrangement joins TRBV6-5 to TRBJ2-7; a possible D gene is TRBD1 (5 bases). Germline lookup yields CDR1 MNHEY and CDR2 SVGAGI. V lost 5 bases to trimming and J lost 6 bases, with 11 bases between them. This CDR3 comprises 12 residues. CDR3 sequence: CASSRGQGEQYF. CDR3 bases: TGTGCCAGCAGTCGCGGCCAGGGCGAGCAGTACTTC.

V usage is TRBV29-1 and J usage is TRBJ1-5; D remains unclear. Germline V gives CDR1 SQVTM, CDR2 ANQGSEA. The CDR3 consists of 13 residues. V gave up 5 bases and J gave up 3 bases, with 11 bases separating them. The CDR3 nucleotides read TGCAGCGTTTTGCCTCCGCACAATCAGCCCCAGCATTTT. It is translated as CSVLPPHNQPQHF.

This clonotype was detected only once. The chain employs TRBV6-5 and TRBJ2-3; tentatively, D is TRBD1 (6 bases). This CDR3 is 16 amino acids long. Germline values: CDR1 MNHEY, CDR2 SVGAGI. Trimming pared 6 bases from V and 0 bases from J, leaving 16 bases between. The CDR3 loop is CASRGAFPSSTDTQYF. CDR3 in DNA: TGTGCCAGCAGGGGGGCTTTTCCCTCTAGCACAGATACGCAGTATTTT.

This sequence joins TRBV19 and TRBJ2-7; D is perhaps TRBD1 or TRBD2 (6 bases each). The CDR3 consists of 14 residues. Trimming cost V 5 bases and J 7 bases, with 18 bases left between them. Germline CDR1 reads LNHDA; CDR2 reads SQIVND (reference sequence). The DNA for the CDR3 is TGTGCCAGTAGTGGGGGGACATACGCTGAGGAGCAGTACTTC. The encoded protein is CASSGGTYAEEQYF.

This clonotype was recorded a few times. The genes are TRBV11-1 and TRBJ2-1, with 11 nucleotides matching TRBD2. The germline V gene encodes CDR1 SGHAT and CDR2 FQDESV (reference sequence). The trim removed 1 base at V and 7 bases at J, leaving 6 bases unmatched. CDR3 length equals 16 residues. For the CDR3, the DNA is TGTGCCAGCAGCTTAGAGTTAGCGGGAGGGGGGAATGAGCAGTTCTTC. This codes for CASSLELAGGGNEQFF. Filled out from reference TRBV11-1 and TRBJ2-1, the complete variable domain reads EAEVAQSPRYKITEKSQAVAFWCDPISGHATLYWYRQILGQGPELLVQFQDESVVDDSQLPKDRFSAERLKGVDSTLKIQPAELGDSAMYLCASSLELAGGGNEQFFGPGTRLTVL.

This chain uses TRBV18 with TRBJ2-7; 10 nucleotides match TRBD1. The CDR3 runs 15 residues. The V and J ends lost 4 bases and 3 bases, in that order; junction bases with no gene match: 6. In germline, CDR1 is KGHSH, CDR2 LQKENI. The chain's CDR3 is CASSRGDRGGYEQYF. The CDR3 DNA is TGTGCCAGCTCACGAGGGGACAGGGGCGGCTACGAGCAGTACTTC.